This T cell receptor beta chain was retrieved from a study of cytomegalovirus exposure and HLA in healthy donors. 13 Jbeta primers and 60 Vbeta primers were used for the PCR. Produced via immunoSEQ multiplex PCR; TCRdb's table is partial and in-frame only. The sample shows about 120,000 clones, over 65% of them seen only once. Study-wide findings and caveats: A likely sequencing artifact accounted for one observed cluster of highly shared sequence variants. There were about 160 TCR beta chains listed as cytomegalovirus-associated. Accurate prediction of HLA-A and HLA-B alleles (for most subjects) was reportedly achieved from TCR beta sequences.

Although they were nominally healthy when sampled, donors likely had unrecorded immune exposures. On this clone itself: The antigen is undetermined.

Unmatched junction bases numbered 6, after V lost 1 base and J lost 2 bases. Germline V lookup: CDR1 SGHDT, CDR2 YYEEEE. The length of the CDR3 is 16 residues. The receptor was isolated from a woman aged 30 to 39 in good health and CMV-seropositive. The sample taken for sequencing was PBMCs. This sequence joins TRBV5-6 and TRBJ2-5; 9 bases are shared with TRBD2. CDR3 DNA: TGTGCCAGCAGCTTGTTGTCAGCGGGGGGACAAGAGACCCAGTACTTC. Translation gives CASSLLSAGGQETQYF.